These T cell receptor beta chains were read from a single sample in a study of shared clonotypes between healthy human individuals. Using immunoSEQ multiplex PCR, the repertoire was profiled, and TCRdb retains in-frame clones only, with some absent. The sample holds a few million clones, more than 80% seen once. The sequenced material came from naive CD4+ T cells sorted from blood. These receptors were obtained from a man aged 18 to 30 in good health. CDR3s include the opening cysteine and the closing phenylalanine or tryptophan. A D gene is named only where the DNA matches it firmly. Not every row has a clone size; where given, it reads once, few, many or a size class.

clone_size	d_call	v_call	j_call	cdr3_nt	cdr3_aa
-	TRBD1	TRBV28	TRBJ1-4	TGTGCCACTTTCGGGGCAGGGGGCAATGAAAAACTGTTTTTT	CATFGAGGNEKLFF
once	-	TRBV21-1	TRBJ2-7	TGTGCCAGCAGCAAAGTACGTGGCATCTCCTACGAGCAGTACTTC	CASSKVRGISYEQYF
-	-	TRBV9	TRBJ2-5	TGTGCCAGCAGCGTTAGCGGTAAAGAGACCCAGTACTTC	CASSVSGKETQYF
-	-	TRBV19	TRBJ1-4	TGTGCCAGTAGTATCCAGGGGAAGAATGAAAAACTGTTTTTT	CASSIQGKNEKLFF
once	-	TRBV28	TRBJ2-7	TGTGCCAGCGATAACGCGGACAGCTACGAGCAGTACTTC	CASDNADSYEQYF
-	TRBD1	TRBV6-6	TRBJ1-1	TGTGCCAGCAGTTACACCCCGGGACAGAGGGGGACTGAAGCTTTCTTT	CASSYTPGQRGTEAFF
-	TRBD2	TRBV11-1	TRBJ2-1	TGTGCCAGCAGCGGGCAGACTAGCTATGGCTCCTACAATGAGCAGTTCTTC	CASSGQTSYGSYNEQFF
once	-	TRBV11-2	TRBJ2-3	TGTGCCAGCAGCTTTTTTATCGGGTCCGGGGATACGCAGTATTTT	CASSFFIGSGDTQYF
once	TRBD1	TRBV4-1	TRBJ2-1	TGCGCCAGCAGCCTCCGACAGGGGTCCTACAATGAGCAGTTCTTC	CASSLRQGSYNEQFF
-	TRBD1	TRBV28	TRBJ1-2	TGTGCCAGCAGCCCTCCTCTATTGACAGGGAACTATGGCTACACCTTC	CASSPPLLTGNYGYTF
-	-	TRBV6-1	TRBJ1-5	TGTGCCAGCAGTGAAGGGCGTAGCAATCAGCCCCAGCATTTT	CASSEGRSNQPQHF
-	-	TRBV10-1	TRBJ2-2	TGCGCCAGCCGGGAAAGCCAGGGAGGCACCGGGGAGCTGTTTTTT	CASRESQGGTGELFF
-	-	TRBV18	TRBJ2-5	TGTGCCAGCTCACCACTAGGTCTCCAAGAGACCCAGTACTTC	CASSPLGLQETQYF
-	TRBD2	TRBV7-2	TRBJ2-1	TGTGCCAGCAGCTTAGAACTAGCGGGAGGATGGAATGAGCAGTTCTTC	CASSLELAGGWNEQFF
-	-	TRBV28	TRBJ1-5	TGTGCCAGCAGTTCCCCACCCGTTAAGGGGGATCAGCCCCAGCATTTT	CASSSPPVKGDQPQHF
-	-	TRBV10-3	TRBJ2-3	TGTGCCATCCTTAGCGGACACGGAGATACGCAGTATTTT	CAILSGHGDTQYF
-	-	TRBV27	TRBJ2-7	TGTGCCAGCAGTCGGTCAAGTTGGGGTTACGAGCAGTACTTC	CASSRSSWGYEQYF
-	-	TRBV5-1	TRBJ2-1	TGCGCCAGCAGCTTGGGGTTTCGAAGGTCAACCTACAATGAGCAGTTCTTC	CASSLGFRRSTYNEQFF
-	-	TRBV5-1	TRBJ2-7	TGCGCCAGCAGCTTGGCCAGGGGCCTCGAGCAGTACTTC	CASSLARGLEQYF
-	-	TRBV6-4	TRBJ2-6	TGTGCCAGCAGTCGGGGTGACTCTGGGGCCAACGTCCTGACTTTC	CASSRGDSGANVLTF
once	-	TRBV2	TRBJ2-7	TGTGCCAGCAGTAGAGAGGGGACCTACGAGCAGTACTTC	CASSREGTYEQYF
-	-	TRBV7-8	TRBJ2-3	TGTGCCAGCAGCCGTGAGAAGGATACGCAGTATTTT	CASSREKDTQYF
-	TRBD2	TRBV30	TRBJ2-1	TGTGCCTGGAGTGCGGGAGGGCTCAATGAGCAGTTCTTC	CAWSAGGLNEQFF
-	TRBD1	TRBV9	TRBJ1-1	TGTGCCAGCAGCGCGCTACTAGGACAGGCTGAAGCTTTCTTT	CASSALLGQAEAFF
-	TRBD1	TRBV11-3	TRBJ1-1	TGTGCCAGCAGCTTACCCGGACAGGGTCGTGTTGAAGCTTTCTTT	CASSLPGQGRVEAFF
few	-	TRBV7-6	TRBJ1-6	TGTGCCAGCAGCTCGGGACTTTCGAATTCACCCCTCCACTTT	CASSSGLSNSPLHF
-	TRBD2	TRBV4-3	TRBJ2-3	TGCGCCAGCAGCCAAGATTTGTACCTAGCGGGAGGGGCAGATACGCAGTATTTT	CASSQDLYLAGGADTQYF
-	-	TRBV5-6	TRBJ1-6	TGTGCCAGCAGCCCCGACGGTGGTGGCCGGAATTCACCCCTCCACTTT	CASSPDGGGRNSPLHF
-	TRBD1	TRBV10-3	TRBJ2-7	TGTGCCATCAGTCCAGACAGGGCATTGGGGGAGCAGTACTTC	CAISPDRALGEQYF
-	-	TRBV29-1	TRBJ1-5	TGCAGCGTTGGGTACGGGTCACTCAATCAGCCCCAGCATTTT	CSVGYGSLNQPQHF
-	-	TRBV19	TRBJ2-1	TGTGCCAGTAGGCGATCTCGGACCGGGAGCGATGAGCAGTTCTTC	CASRRSRTGSDEQFF
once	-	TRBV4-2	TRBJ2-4	TGTGCCAGCAGCCAAGAGGGACTAGCCAAAAACATTCAGTACTTC	CASSQEGLAKNIQYF
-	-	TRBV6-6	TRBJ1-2	TGTGCCAGCAGGGATCATGGGACGGATGGCTACACCTTC	CASRDHGTDGYTF
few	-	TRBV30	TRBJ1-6	TGTGCCCATCGACAGGCACATAATTCACCCCTCCACTTT	CAHRQAHNSPLHF
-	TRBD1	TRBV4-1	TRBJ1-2	TGCGCCAGCAGCCCGGGACAGGGGGCAGGCTACACCTTC	CASSPGQGAGYTF
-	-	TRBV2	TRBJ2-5	TGTGCCAGCAGTGAGACTAGTTTGGACCAGTACTTC	CASSETSLDQYF
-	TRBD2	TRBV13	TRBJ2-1	TGTGCCAGCAGCTTAGCTTCGGGACTAGCGGTAGGGAATGAGCAGTTCTTC	CASSLASGLAVGNEQFF
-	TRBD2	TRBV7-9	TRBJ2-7	TGTGCCAGCAGCTTCGCTAGCGGGAGGCTCGCCGAGCAGTACTTC	CASSFASGRLAEQYF
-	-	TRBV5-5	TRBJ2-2	TGTGCCAGCAGCTTGGTGTCAGGGCCTCCGGGGACCGGGGAGCTGTTTTTT	CASSLVSGPPGTGELFF
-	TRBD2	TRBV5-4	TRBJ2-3	TGTGCCAGCAGCCTGTGGACTAGCGGGGTGACAGATACGCAGTATTTT	CASSLWTSGVTDTQYF
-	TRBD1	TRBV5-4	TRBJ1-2	TGTGCCAGCAGCTCGGATCGACAGGGGGCTGGAGGCTACACCTTC	CASSSDRQGAGGYTF
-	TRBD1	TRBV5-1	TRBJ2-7	TGCGCCAGCAGCTTGGGAGGGACAGCAACGTCCTACGAGCAGTACTTC	CASSLGGTATSYEQYF
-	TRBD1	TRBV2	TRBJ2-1	TGTGCCAGCAGCGGACAGGGAAGGTATTCTAGCAATGAGCAGTTCTTC	CASSGQGRYSSNEQFF
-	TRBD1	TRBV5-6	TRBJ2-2	TGTGCCAGCAGCTCCGGACAGGGCGCGAACACCGGGGAGCTGTTTTTT	CASSSGQGANTGELFF
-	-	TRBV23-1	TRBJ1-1	TGCGCCAGCAGTCAGGGGGCGGGGACTGAAGCTTTCTTT	CASSQGAGTEAFF
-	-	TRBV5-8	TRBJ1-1	TGTGCCAGCAGATTTGGACAGACGAACACTGAAGCTTTCTTT	CASRFGQTNTEAFF
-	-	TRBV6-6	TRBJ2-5	TGTGCCAGCAGTTTTGGCAGGGTGGGGGAGACCCAGTACTTC	CASSFGRVGETQYF
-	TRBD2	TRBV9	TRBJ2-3	TGTGCCAGCAGCGTCAGCGGGAGAACGGGCACAGATACGCAGTATTTT	CASSVSGRTGTDTQYF
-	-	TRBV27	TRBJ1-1	TGTGCCAACCTAACAGAGAACACTGAAGCTTTCTTT	CANLTENTEAFF
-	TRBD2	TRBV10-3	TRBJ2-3	TGTGCCATCAGTGCTAGTCTAGCGGGAGATACGCAGTATTTT	CAISASLAGDTQYF
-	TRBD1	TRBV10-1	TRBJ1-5	TGCGCCAGCAGTGAGCCAGGGGGCGTAGAGCAGCCCCAGCATTTT	CASSEPGGVEQPQHF
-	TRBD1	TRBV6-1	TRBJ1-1	TGTGCCACCCCGGGACAGGGGGCGACTGAAGCTTTCTTT	CATPGQGATEAFF
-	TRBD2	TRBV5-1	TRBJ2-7	TGCGCCAGCAGCTTGAGCTTACTAGCGGGAGCCAACGAGCAGTACTTC	CASSLSLLAGANEQYF
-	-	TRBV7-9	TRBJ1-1	TGTGCCAGCAGCGAGATAAGCTCAGAAGCTTTCTTT	CASSEISSEAFF